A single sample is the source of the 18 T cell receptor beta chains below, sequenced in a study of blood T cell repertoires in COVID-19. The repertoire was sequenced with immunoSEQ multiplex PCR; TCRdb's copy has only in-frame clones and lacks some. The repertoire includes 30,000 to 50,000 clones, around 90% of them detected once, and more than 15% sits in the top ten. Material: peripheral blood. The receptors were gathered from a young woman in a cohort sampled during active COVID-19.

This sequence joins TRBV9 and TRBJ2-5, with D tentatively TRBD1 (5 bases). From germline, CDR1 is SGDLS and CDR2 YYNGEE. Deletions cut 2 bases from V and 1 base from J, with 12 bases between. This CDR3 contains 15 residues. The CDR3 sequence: CASSVHQGFQETQYF. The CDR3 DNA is TGTGCCAGCAGCGTCCATCAGGGCTTCCAAGAGACCCAGTACTTC.

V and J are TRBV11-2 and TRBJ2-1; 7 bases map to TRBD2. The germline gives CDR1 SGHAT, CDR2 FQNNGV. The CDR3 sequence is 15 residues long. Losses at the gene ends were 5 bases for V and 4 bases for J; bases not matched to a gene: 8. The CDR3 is CASSPAGTKYNEQFF. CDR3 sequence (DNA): TGTGCCAGCAGCCCTGCCGGGACTAAATACAATGAGCAGTTCTTC.

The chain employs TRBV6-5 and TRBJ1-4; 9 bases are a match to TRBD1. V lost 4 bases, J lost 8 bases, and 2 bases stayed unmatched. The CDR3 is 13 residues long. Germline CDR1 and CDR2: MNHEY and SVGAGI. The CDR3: CASSWTGAEKLFF. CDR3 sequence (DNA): TGTGCCAGCAGTTGGACAGGGGCGGAAAAACTGTTTTTT.

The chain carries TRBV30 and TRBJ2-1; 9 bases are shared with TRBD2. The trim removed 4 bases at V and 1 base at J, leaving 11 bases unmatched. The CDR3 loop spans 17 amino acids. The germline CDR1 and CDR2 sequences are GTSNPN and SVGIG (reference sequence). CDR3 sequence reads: CAWNTLGGGVSYNEQFF. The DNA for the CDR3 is TGTGCCTGGAATACCCTAGGCGGGGGGGTTTCCTACAATGAGCAGTTCTTC.

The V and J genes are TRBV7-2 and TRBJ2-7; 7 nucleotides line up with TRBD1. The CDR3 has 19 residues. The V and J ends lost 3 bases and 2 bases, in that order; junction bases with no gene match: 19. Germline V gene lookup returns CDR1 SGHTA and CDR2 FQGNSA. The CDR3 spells CASSFRRGVGQGEPYEQYF. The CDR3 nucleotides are TGTGCCAGCAGCTTTAGGAGAGGGGTCGGGCAGGGGGAACCCTACGAGCAGTACTTC.

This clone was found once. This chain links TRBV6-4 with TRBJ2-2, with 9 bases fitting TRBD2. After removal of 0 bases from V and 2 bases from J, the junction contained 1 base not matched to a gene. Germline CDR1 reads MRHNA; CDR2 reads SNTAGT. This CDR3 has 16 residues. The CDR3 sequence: CASSDSGTSNTGELFF. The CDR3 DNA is TGTGCCAGCAGTGACTCCGGGACTAGCAACACCGGGGAGCTGTTTTTT.

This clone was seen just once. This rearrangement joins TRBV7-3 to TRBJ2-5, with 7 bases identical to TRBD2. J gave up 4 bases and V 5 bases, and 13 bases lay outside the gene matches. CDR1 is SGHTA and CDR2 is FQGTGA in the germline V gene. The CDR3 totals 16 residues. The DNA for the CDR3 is TGTGCCAGCAGCCCCACTGGGAGGGTGGAGGGAGAGACCCAGTACTTC. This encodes CASSPTGRVEGETQYF. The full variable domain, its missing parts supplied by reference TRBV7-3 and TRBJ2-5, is GAGVSQTPSNKVTEKGKYVELRCDPISGHTALYWYRQSLGQGPEFLIYFQGTGAADDSGLPNDRFFAVRPEGSVSTLKIQRTERGDSAVYLCASSPTGRVEGETQYFGPGTRLLVL.

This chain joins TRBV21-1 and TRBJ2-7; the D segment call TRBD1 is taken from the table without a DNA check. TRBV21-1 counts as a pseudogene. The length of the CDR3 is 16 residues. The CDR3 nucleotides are TGTGCCAGCAGCAAAGAATCGGGCAGGGTCCCCATCACATCGAACTTC. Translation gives CASSKESGRVPITSNF.

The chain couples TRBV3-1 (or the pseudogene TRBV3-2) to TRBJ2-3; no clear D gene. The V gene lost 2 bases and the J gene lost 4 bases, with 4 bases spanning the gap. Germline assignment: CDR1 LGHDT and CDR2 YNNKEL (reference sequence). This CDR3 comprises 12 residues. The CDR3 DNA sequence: TGTGCCAGCAGCCAAAGCGCAGATACGCAGTATTTT. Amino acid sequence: CASSQSADTQYF.

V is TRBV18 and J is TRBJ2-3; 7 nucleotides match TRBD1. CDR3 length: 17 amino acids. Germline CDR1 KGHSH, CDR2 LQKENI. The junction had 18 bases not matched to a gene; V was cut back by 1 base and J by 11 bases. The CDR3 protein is CASSPQGARGLQGVQYF. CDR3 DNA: TGTGCCAGCTCACCACAGGGAGCAAGGGGCCTTCAGGGGGTGCAGTATTTT. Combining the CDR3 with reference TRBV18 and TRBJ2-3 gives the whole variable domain NAGVMQNPRHLVRRRGQEARLRCSPMKGHSHVYWYRQLPEEGLKFMVYLQKENIIDESGMPKERFSAEFPKEGPSILRIQQVVRGDSAAYFCASSPQGARGLQGVQYFGPGTRLTVL.

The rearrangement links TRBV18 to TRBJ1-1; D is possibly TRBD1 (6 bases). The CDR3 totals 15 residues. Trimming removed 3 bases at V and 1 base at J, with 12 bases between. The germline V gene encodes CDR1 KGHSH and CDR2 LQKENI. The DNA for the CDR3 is TGTGCCAGCTCACCGACCGGGACAACGAACACTGAAGCTTTCTTT. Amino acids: CASSPTGTTNTEAFF.

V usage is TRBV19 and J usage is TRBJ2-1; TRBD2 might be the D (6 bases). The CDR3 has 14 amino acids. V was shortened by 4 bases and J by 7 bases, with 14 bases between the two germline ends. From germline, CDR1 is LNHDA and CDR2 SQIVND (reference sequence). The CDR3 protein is CASSTGEWANEQFF. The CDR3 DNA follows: TGTGCCAGTAGTACGGGGGAGTGGGCGAATGAGCAGTTCTTC.

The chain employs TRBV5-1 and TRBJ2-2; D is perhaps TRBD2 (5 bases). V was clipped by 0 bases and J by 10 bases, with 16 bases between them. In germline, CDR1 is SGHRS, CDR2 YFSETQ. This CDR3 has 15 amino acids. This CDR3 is CASSLAGEGWEELFF. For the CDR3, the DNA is TGCGCCAGCAGCTTGGCCGGCGAGGGCTGGGAGGAGCTGTTTTTT.

The CDR3 DNA sequence: TGTGCCAGCAGCCGGGACTTCGGGCAGACCCAGTACTTC. Amino acids: CASSRDFGQTQYF. The chain combines TRBV2 with TRBJ2-5, with D perhaps matching TRBD2 (6 bases). The CDR3 is 13 amino acids. Germline-derived CDR1 and CDR2 are SNHLY and FYNNEI. V lost 6 bases to trimming and J lost 6 bases, with 14 bases between them.

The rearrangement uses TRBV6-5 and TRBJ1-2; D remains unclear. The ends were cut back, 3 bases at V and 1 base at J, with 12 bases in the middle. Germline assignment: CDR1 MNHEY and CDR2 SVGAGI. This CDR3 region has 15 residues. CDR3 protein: CASSYLPGSNYGYTF. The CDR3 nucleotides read TGTGCCAGCAGTTATTTGCCGGGGAGTAACTATGGCTACACCTTC.

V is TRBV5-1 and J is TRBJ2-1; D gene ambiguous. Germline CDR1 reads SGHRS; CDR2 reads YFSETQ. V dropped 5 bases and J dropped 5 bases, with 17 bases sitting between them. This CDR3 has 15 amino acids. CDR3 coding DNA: TGCGCCAGCAGACCTGCTTTATCTAAAAACAATGAGCAGTTCTTC. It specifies CASRPALSKNNEQFF.

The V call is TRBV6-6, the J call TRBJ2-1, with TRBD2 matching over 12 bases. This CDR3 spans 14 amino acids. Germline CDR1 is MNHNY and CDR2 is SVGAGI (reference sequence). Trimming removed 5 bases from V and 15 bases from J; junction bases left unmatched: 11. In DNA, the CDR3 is TGTGCCAGCAGTCCCGGGACTAGCGGGCACGGCAGGTTCTTC. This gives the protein CASSPGTSGHGRFF.

The DNA for the CDR3 is TGTGCCAGCAGCCGCACAGCCTCAACTAATGAAAAACTGTTTTTT. Its translation: CASSRTASTNEKLFF. This rearrangement joins TRBV7-2 to TRBJ1-4; D ambiguous. The CDR3 runs 15 residues. Trimming removed 5 bases at V and 0 bases at J, with 10 bases between. Per the germline V gene, CDR1 is SGHTA and CDR2 is FQGNSA.